Sequencing of this T cell receptor (beta chain) was carried out in a study of T cell repertoires in cytomegalovirus infection. This clonotype was seen at least ten times. TCRdb used MiXCR to reprocess the reads, holding one entry per CDR3 protein. The profile shows around 330,000 distinct CDR3 sequences, around a sixth of them singletons. The length of the CDR3 is 13 residues. The germline CDR1 and CDR2 sequences are SGHNT and YENEEA. Trimming stripped 8 bases from V and 7 bases from J, with 12 bases between. This clonotype was sampled from a human donor in good health (CMV status not recorded). Some clones in this sample may be carry-over from other donors' samples. Sequencing was performed on PBMCs. The chain is built from TRBV11-3 and TRBJ1-6; D is uncertain. For the CDR3, the DNA is TGTGCCAGCGCGATCGGGCCAAATTCACCCCTCCACTTT. Protein: CASAIGPNSPLHF.